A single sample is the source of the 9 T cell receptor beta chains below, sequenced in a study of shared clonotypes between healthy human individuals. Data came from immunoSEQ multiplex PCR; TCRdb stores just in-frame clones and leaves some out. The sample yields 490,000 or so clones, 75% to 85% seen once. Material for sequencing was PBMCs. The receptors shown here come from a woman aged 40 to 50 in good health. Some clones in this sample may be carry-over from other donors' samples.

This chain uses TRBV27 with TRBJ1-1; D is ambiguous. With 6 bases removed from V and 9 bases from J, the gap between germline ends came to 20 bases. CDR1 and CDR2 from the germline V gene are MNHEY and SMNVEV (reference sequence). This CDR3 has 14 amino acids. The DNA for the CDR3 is TGTGCCAGCAGACCCCGCGGGGATCTGAGTAAAGCTTTCTTT. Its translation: CASRPRGDLSKAFF.

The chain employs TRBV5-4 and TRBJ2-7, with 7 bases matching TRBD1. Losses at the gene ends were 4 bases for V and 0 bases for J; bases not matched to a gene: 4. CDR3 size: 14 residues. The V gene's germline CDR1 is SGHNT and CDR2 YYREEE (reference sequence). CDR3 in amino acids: CASSANRGSYEQYF. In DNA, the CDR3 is TGTGCCAGCAGCGCAAACAGGGGCTCCTACGAGCAGTACTTC.

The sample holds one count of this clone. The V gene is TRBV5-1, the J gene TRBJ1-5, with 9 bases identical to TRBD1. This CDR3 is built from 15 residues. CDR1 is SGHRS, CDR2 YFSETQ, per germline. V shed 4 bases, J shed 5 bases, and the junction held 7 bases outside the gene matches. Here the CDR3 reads CASSPRTGADQPQHF. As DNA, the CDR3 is TGCGCCAGCAGCCCTCGGACAGGGGCCGATCAGCCCCAGCATTTT.

The CDR3, as DNA: TGTGCCATCAGTGGGGCTATTGTGGGTGGTCGCAATGAGCAGTTCTTC. Its translation is CAISGAIVGGRNEQFF. The rearrangement joins TRBV10-3 to TRBJ2-1; D remains ambiguous. Trimming removed 4 bases at V and 6 bases at J, with 19 bases between. Germline V CDR1 and CDR2: ENHRY, SYGVKD. CDR3 length: 16 amino acids.

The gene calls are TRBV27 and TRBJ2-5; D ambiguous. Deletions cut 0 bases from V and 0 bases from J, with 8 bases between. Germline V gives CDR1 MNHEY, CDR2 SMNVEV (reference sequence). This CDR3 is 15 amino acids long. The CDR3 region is CASSLSYRYQETQYF. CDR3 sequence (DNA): TGTGCCAGCAGTTTATCGTATCGGTACCAAGAGACCCAGTACTTC.

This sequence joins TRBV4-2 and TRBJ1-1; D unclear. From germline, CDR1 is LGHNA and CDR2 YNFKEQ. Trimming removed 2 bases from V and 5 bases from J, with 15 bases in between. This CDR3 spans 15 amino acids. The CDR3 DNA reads TGTGCCAGCAGCCAAACCACCCACGGTTCAACTGAAGCTTTCTTT. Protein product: CASSQTTHGSTEAFF.

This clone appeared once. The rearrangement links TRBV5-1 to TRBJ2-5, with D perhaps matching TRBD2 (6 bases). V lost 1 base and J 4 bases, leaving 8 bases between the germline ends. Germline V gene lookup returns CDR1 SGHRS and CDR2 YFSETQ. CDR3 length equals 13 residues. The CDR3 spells CASSLTGRETQYF. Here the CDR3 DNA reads TGCGCCAGCAGCTTGACCGGGAGAGAGACCCAGTACTTC.

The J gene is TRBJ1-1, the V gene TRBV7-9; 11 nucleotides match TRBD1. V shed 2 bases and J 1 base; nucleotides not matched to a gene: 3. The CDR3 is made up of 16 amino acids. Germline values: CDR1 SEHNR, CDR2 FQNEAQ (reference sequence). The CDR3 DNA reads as TGTGCCAGCAGCTTAAGGACAGGGGGCCCGAACACTGAAGCTTTCTTT. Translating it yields CASSLRTGGPNTEAFF. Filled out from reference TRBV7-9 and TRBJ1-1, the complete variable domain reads DTGVSQNPRHKITKRGQNVTFRCDPISEHNRLYWYRQTLGQGPEFLTYFQNEAQLEKSRLLSDRFSAERPKGSFSTLEIQRTEQGDSAMYLCASSLRTGGPNTEAFFGQGTRLTVV.

CDR3 bases: TGTGCCAGCCGCCTGACTTTCTACAATGAGCAGTTCTTC. Residues: CASRLTFYNEQFF. This chain uses TRBV27 with TRBJ2-1; D remains unclear. The V gene lost 8 bases and the J gene lost 3 bases, with 11 bases spanning the gap. The CDR3 consists of 13 residues. CDR1 and CDR2 from the germline V gene are MNHEY and SMNVEV (reference sequence).